Each of the 7 T cell receptor beta chains below was sequenced from the same sample in a study of T cell responses to AZD1222 COVID-19 vaccine. The table came from immunoSEQ multiplex PCR; TCRdb's copy has only in-frame clones and leaves some out. The data contain about 83,000 clones, around 90% of them singletons. The source material was peripheral blood, sampled 28 days after the second AZD1222 dose. The source is an adult who received the AZD1222 COVID-19 vaccine.

V is TRBV11-2 and J is TRBJ2-7; perhaps TRBD2 as D (6 bases). Trimming stripped 10 bases from V and 3 bases from J, with 22 bases between. The CDR3 is 15 amino acids. Germline V gene lookup returns CDR1 SGHAT and CDR2 FQNNGV. In DNA form, the CDR3 reads TGTGCCATCAGGGACCCCCGGCGGGATAGCTACGAGCAGTACTTC. Encoded protein: CAIRDPRRDSYEQYF.

This clone was observed a single time. The chain uses TRBV18 and TRBJ1-3; the D gene is possibly TRBD1 (6 bases). Germline loops: CDR1 KGHSH, CDR2 LQKENI. This CDR3 comprises 17 residues. V shed 0 bases and J shed 2 bases, with 14 bases lying between them. This CDR3 reads CASSPPDGGLAGNTIYF. The DNA for the CDR3 is TGTGCCAGCTCACCACCGGATGGGGGCCTCGCTGGAAACACCATATATTTT.

The chain recombines TRBV9 with TRBJ2-2; no firm D call. Germline CDR1 reads SGDLS; CDR2 reads YYNGEE. The CDR3 extends over 20 amino acids. V was cut by 0 bases and J by 5 bases, with 26 bases left in between. Written as DNA, the CDR3 is TGTGCCAGCAGCGTAGACCTAACCAGGATAAGCGCCGTATGGACCGGGGAGCTGTTTTTT. Amino acid sequence: CASSVDLTRISAVWTGELFF.

The V gene is TRBV12-5, the J gene TRBJ2-5, with D maybe TRBD1 (5 bases). V was pared by 3 bases and J by 5 bases, with 16 bases between. CDR1 is LGHNT, CDR2 FRNRAP, per germline. This CDR3 is built from 15 residues. CDR3 sequence reads: CASGLTGQMWETQYF. The CDR3 DNA sequence: TGTGCTAGTGGTTTAACAGGACAAATGTGGGAGACCCAGTACTTC. The full variable domain, in which reference TRBV12-5 and TRBJ2-5 provide the parts outside the CDR3, is DARVTQTPRHKVTEMGQEVTMRCQPILGHNTVFWYRQTMMQGLELLAYFRNRAPLDDSGMPKDRFSAEMPDATLATLKIQPSEPRDSAVYFCASGLTGQMWETQYFGPGTRLLVL.

The chain has TRBV11-2 and TRBJ2-3, with D perhaps matching TRBD2 (6 bases). Germline CDR1 is SGHAT and CDR2 is FQNNGV. The CDR3 spans 14 residues. Deletions cut 1 base from V and 5 bases from J, with 10 bases between. As DNA, the CDR3 is TGTGCCAGCAGCTTAGCGGGAGAAGGAGATACGCAGTATTTT. Amino acids: CASSLAGEGDTQYF.

This clone was recorded only once. This rearrangement joins TRBV2 to TRBJ1-6; the D is unclear. CDR3 length: 13 amino acids. V lost 0 bases and J 9 bases, leaving 6 bases between the germline ends. Germline lookup yields CDR1 SNHLY and CDR2 FYNNEI. The CDR3 DNA is TGTGCCAGCAGTGAAGCGCTCGGTTCACCCCTCCACTTT. It translates to CASSEALGSPLHF.

The chain carries TRBV10-3 and TRBJ2-3; D is ambiguous. CDR1 is ENHRY, CDR2 SYGVKD, per germline. V dropped 9 bases and J dropped 6 bases, with 16 bases sitting between them. The CDR3 extends over 13 amino acids. The CDR3 region has the DNA TGTGCCATACTCGCGGTGGGAAGGGATACGCAGTATTTT. Residues: CAILAVGRDTQYF.